The present entry profiles one T cell receptor beta chain with its context. This entry is derived from a study of blood T cell repertoires in COVID-19. Study context: Italy, Spain and the United States were the sources of the convalescent and acute COVID-19 samples. Nucleic acid was either cDNA or gDNA, and it came from T cells, B-cell-depleted T cells, or PBMCs.

Original handling: Nucleated cell number was recorded as an estimate derived from reference gene primer amplification. Repertoires were generated with immunoSEQ multiplex PCR, while TCRdb's copy carries only in-frame clones and drops some. The DNA gave D and trimming, while V, J and clone size come from that table. Here the sample spans about 280,000 clones, around 86% being singletons. The sequenced sample consisted of peripheral blood. This TCR was sampled from a woman in her twenties or thirties who had recovered from COVID-19.

The CDR3 coding sequence is TGTGCCAGCAGCCTGATTGCGGGAAGCTCCTACAATGAGCAGTTCTTC. Translating gives CASSLIAGSSYNEQFF. This rearrangement joins TRBV7-6 to TRBJ2-1, with D perhaps matching TRBD2 (6 bases). The length of the CDR3 is 16 residues. Germline lookup yields CDR1 SGHVS and CDR2 FNYEAQ. Trimming removed 5 bases from V and 0 bases from J, with 14 bases in between.